This TCR beta chain was obtained from a study of shared clonotypes between healthy human individuals (dated by TCRdb to the early 2020s). Study-level background: The cohort included three men and a couple of women between 18 and 49 years of age. For each donor, three plates each were used for CD4 naive and CD4 memory, two plates were used for CD8 naive, and one plate was used for CD8 memory. To estimate repertoire size and how much clonotypes are shared between individuals, the study performed deep sequencing of blood TCR repertoires from roughly five healthy adults. Libraries were prepared and TCR repertoires were sequenced by different laboratories using diverse techniques, in order to increase sequencing depth and limit assay-specific biases. Per donor, leukapheresis produced somewhere between about 0.94 and 9 billion PBMCs. General conclusions and limits of the study: Pairwise subsampling led to the expectation that sequencing depth would affect the degree of clonotype sharing among donors. When four donors were compared, the shared fraction of clonotypes was about 5% for naive CD4, about 4% for naive CD8, 2% to 2.5% for memory CD4, and less than 0.45% for memory CD8. Naive subsets generally had larger estimated clonotype richness than memory subsets did. Higher generation probabilities were observed for clonotypes shared by all four sorted-subset donors than for non-shared clonotypes. Even with the large sequencing depth, rarefaction of the sorted-subset datasets indicated that sequencing was incomplete. Only blood was sampled, and tissue TCR repertoires likely differ from those in blood. The genetic and exposure-history diversity represented was limited by the small number of donors.

Using the deep immunoSEQ assay, multiplex PCR amplified TCR CDR3 regions from genomic DNA. Extracted genomic DNA from each cell subset was spread evenly across all wells of several immunoSEQ 96-well plates, with each plate serving as a replicate. Each replicate PCR for sorted subsets received roughly 0.2 ug genomic DNA, equal to around 32,000 T cell genomes. Purified libraries were quantified with a Qubit 3.0 fluorometer, sized on a Bioanalyzer 2100, and re-quantified with the KAPA Library Quantification kit. Every immunoSEQ 96-well plate was sequenced on a separate single-read 150-cycle Illumina NextSeq 550 flow cell. In the source study's methods: Because the immunoSEQ output held only junctional sequences and lacked quality scores, the filtering could not match the filtering applied to full-length reads. Sequences were annotated with PyIR, a Python wrapper for IgBLAST v1.9, using IMGT germline references to assign V/J genes and CDR3. Reads were removed for weak V/J assignments (E-value above 1e-6), missing CDR3, stop codons, out-of-frame junctions, or ambiguous translated residues. A V3J clonotype was defined by an identical inferred V gene, J gene, and CDR3 amino acid sequence. Percentage overlap between repertoires was computed as shared unique clonotypes divided by the size of the smaller repertoire. RTK rarefaction, the Chao1 estimator, and Recon v2.1 estimates of unobserved clonotypes were used to assess repertoire richness. OLGA was used to compute generation probabilities for all TCRbeta clonotypes that the gDNA method yielded from a few donors. The table was pulled from immuneACCESS by TCRdb, which kept in-frame rearrangements only. Such tables lose some clones; where checked, under half of the loss comes from unresolved V genes, and the rest has no known cause. The V and J calls and the clone size are those of that table, but D and trimming were determined from the DNA. The sample contains more than 900,000 clones, 70% to 80% of them found a single time. The ten largest clones capture 0.6% to 0.75% of the sample.

This clone was picked up many times. Which antigen it targets is not known. No much larger clonotype is one base removed from it; base qualities were not supplied. From the cysteine through the phenylalanine, the CDR3 covers 16 amino acids. This entry keeps only the CDR3 DNA: 48 bases, framed from base 1. Trimming at the junction amounts to 5 bases on V and 5 bases on J, and the germline ends lie 18 bases apart. CDR1 and CDR2 (MDHEN, SYDVKM) derive from the germline V gene. The donors were healthy, HIV-negative adults who had no recently reported acute infections or vaccinations. All donors were Caucasian adults living in Nashville, Tennessee, USA. CD4+ T cells were enriched by magnetic negative selection, after which naive cells were positively selected on CD45RA and the negative fraction was taken as the memory subset. Blood was collected by leukapheresis, and PBMCs were isolated by Ficoll-Histopaque density gradient centrifugation and then cryopreserved in liquid nitrogen vapor phase. Analytical flow cytometry was used to check the purity and quantity of every magnetically sorted T cell population. Genomic DNA was isolated from each sorted fraction and quantified by UV absorbance on a Nanodrop 2000c.

The rearrangement joined TRBV28 to TRBJ1-4; the D gene is perhaps TRBD1, on 5 matching bases. The sample was memory CD4+ T cells from PBMCs. Sample cell subset or site, as interpreted from the label and publication: CD45RA-negative fraction. This sequence was found in a man younger than 35 in good health. Some clones in this sample may be carry-over from other donors' samples. The bases read TGTGCCAGCAGTCTCGGTGGGGCAGGATTAAATGAAAAACTGTTTTTT. This sequence encodes CASSLGGAGLNEKLFF.